The present T cell receptor beta chain was sequenced within a study of identifying expanded T cells in peripheral blood. Whole-study findings and limits: Across healthy donors, higher total template counts meant significantly greater approximately two-week count variance. Differentially abundant clones: around 1.2 between replicates, 16.4 at about 13 days, around 20 at four.

The germline CDR1 and CDR2 sequences are MNHEY and SMNVEV (reference sequence). The CDR3 consists of 17 residues. The V and J ends lost 4 bases and 3 bases, in that order; junction bases with no gene match: 9. Remarks on this clone: Its matching antigen is unknown.

The repertoire was sequenced with immunoSEQ multiplex PCR; TCRdb's copy has only in-frame clones and lacks some. The table has 95,000 or so clones, 70% to 90% seen once. V and J are TRBV27 and TRBJ1-6; TRBD1 matches 7 bases. Sequenced: blood. This TCR was recovered from a person between 18 and 75 years old in good health. The CDR3 spells CASSSRGGQFYNSPLHF. DNA for the CDR3: TGTGCCAGCAGTTCCCGCGGGGGACAGTTCTATAATTCACCCCTCCACTTT.